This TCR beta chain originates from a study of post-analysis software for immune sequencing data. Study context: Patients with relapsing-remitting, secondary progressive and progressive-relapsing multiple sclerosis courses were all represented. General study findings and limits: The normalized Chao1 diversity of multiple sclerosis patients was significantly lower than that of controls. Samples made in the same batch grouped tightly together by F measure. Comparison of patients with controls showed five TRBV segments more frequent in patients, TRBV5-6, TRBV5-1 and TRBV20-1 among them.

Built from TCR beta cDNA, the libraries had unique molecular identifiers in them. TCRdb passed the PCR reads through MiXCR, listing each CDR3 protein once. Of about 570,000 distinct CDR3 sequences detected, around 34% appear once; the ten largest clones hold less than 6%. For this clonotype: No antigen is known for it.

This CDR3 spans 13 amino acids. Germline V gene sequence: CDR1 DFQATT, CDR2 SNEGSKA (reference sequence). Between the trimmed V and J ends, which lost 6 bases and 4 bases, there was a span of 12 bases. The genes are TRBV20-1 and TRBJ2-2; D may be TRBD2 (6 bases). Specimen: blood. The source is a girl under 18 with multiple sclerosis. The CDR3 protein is CSARDLPTGELFF. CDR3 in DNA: TGCAGTGCGCGGGACTTACCCACCGGGGAGCTGTTTTTT.